Shown below are 13 T cell receptor beta chains from a single sample sequenced in a study of T cell responses to AZD1222 COVID-19 vaccine. The protocol was immunoSEQ multiplex PCR, while the TCRdb copy is restricted to in-frame clones and leaves out a portion. The sample lists approximately 140,000 clones; about 93% were seen once. Sequencing used peripheral blood, obtained on day 0 of AZD1222 vaccination. The receptor set was obtained from an adult in good health.

The rearrangement links TRBV29-1 to TRBJ2-1, with D maybe TRBD1 (6 bases). CDR3 length equals 13 residues. CDR1 is SQVTM, CDR2 ANQGSEA, per germline. The V end was cut by 6 bases, the J end by 6 bases, with 15 bases between. The CDR3 sequence is CSVAVDSGNEQFF. The CDR3 nucleotides read TGCAGCGTGGCGGTGGACAGTGGCAATGAGCAGTTCTTC.

V and J are TRBV5-1 and TRBJ2-2; D is unclear. Between the trimmed V and J ends, which lost 1 base and 5 bases, there was a span of 15 bases. This CDR3 contains 16 residues. Germline V gene data show CDR1 as SGHRS and CDR2 as YFSETQ. CDR3 residues: CASSLSPDTRTGELFF. The DNA for the CDR3 is TGCGCCAGCAGCTTGTCCCCAGACACCCGGACCGGGGAGCTGTTTTTT.

This chain links TRBV15 with TRBJ1-1, with D uncertain. The CDR3 has 12 residues. Germline V CDR1 and CDR2: LNHNV, YYDKDF (reference sequence). Trimming stripped 3 bases from V and 7 bases from J, with 9 bases between. The CDR3 DNA is TGTGCCACCAGCAGCCGACGGTTTGAAGCTTTCTTT. Protein sequence: CATSSRRFEAFF.

The rearrangement uses TRBV29-1 and TRBJ2-5; the D call may be TRBD1 or TRBD2 (7 bases each). Trimming stripped 2 bases from V and 5 bases from J, with 18 bases between. The germline V gene encodes CDR1 SQVTM and CDR2 ANQGSEA. The CDR3 contains 15 residues. The CDR3 sequence is CSVEKGARAGETQYF. As DNA, the CDR3 is TGCAGCGTTGAAAAGGGGGCGAGAGCGGGGGAGACCCAGTACTTC.

The chain employs TRBV6-5 and TRBJ2-7, with D tentatively TRBD2 (5 bases). The CDR3 loop spans 15 amino acids. Between the trimmed V and J ends, which lost 5 bases and 2 bases, there was a span of 16 bases. CDR1 is MNHEY and CDR2 is SVGAGI in the germline V gene. The CDR3 DNA sequence: TGTGCCAGCAGTCCCTCCGGGATGAACCCCTACGAGCAGTACTTC. This encodes CASSPSGMNPYEQYF.

The chain is built from TRBV20-1 and TRBJ2-3, with 14 bases identical to TRBD2. V trimming: 3 bases; J trimming: 4 bases; junction bases outside the gene matches: 15. Germline V gene lookup returns CDR1 DFQATT and CDR2 SNEGSKA (reference sequence). CDR3 length equals 19 residues. CDR3 loop: CSASPPVTSGRAVADTQYF. CDR3 DNA: TGCAGTGCTAGTCCCCCCGTGACTAGCGGGAGGGCCGTCGCAGATACGCAGTATTTT.

The chain couples TRBV5-1 to TRBJ2-1; D is possibly TRBD2 (5 bases). CDR3 length: 16 residues. Trimming removed 4 bases from V and 10 bases from J, with 24 bases in between. The V gene's germline CDR1 is SGHRS and CDR2 YFSETQ. The CDR3 reads CASSAYGVSGGGEQFF. The CDR3, as DNA: TGCGCCAGCAGCGCCTATGGGGTGAGCGGCGGCGGAGAGCAGTTCTTC.

CDR3 protein: CASSQYWGQNQPQHF. The CDR3 DNA follows: TGTGCCAGCAGCCAATATTGGGGACAAAATCAGCCCCAGCATTTT. This rearrangement joins TRBV7-2 to TRBJ1-5; tentative D call: TRBD1 (6 bases). V lost 5 bases to trimming and J lost 4 bases, with 15 bases between them. The CDR3 consists of 15 residues. Germline V lookup: CDR1 SGHTA, CDR2 FQGNSA.

J is TRBJ2-2 and V is TRBV7-9; D ambiguous. The germline V and J ends were trimmed by 5 bases and 1 base, with 11 bases remaining between them. CDR1 is SEHNR, CDR2 FQNEAQ, per germline (reference sequence). The CDR3 loop spans 15 amino acids. The DNA for the CDR3 is TGTGCCAGCAGCGCCTGGCAGCTGAACACCGGGGAGCTGTTTTTT. It translates to CASSAWQLNTGELFF.

The chain uses TRBV2 and TRBJ1-3, with D unclear. The germline V gene encodes CDR1 SNHLY and CDR2 FYNNEI. The CDR3 totals 14 residues. The V end lost 2 bases, the J end lost 0 bases, and 5 bases lay between the germline ends. In DNA, the CDR3 is TGTGCCAGCAGTGAAATTCGCTCTGGAAACACCATATATTTT. Translated: CASSEIRSGNTIYF.

The genes are TRBV5-1 and TRBJ2-3; the D is unclear. The germline gives CDR1 SGHRS, CDR2 YFSETQ. The CDR3 has 13 residues. The V end was cut by 1 base, the J end by 0 bases, with 3 bases between. The CDR3 loop is CASSLFSTDTQYF. DNA for the CDR3: TGCGCCAGCAGCTTGTTCAGCACAGATACGCAGTATTTT. The whole variable domain, remainder taken from reference TRBV5-1 and TRBJ2-3, is KAGVTQTPRYLIKTRGQQVTLSCSPISGHRSVSWYQQTPGQGLQFLFEYFSETQRNKGNFPGRFSGRQFSNSRSEMNVSTLELGDSALYLCASSLFSTDTQYFGPGTRLTVL.

This clone was seen only once. The genes are TRBV23-1 and TRBJ1-2; D might be TRBD1 (6 bases). TRBV23-1 is filed as an ORF, its function uncertain. This CDR3 contains 13 residues. Deletions cut 7 bases from V and 4 bases from J, with 13 bases between. Here the CDR3 reads CASIVGQFYGYTF. CDR3 in DNA: TGCGCCAGCATTGTCGGACAGTTCTATGGCTACACCTTC.

The chain joins TRBV7-8 to TRBJ2-6; 9 bases fit TRBD1. Germline V lookup: CDR1 SGHVS, CDR2 FQNEAQ. The CDR3 has 17 residues. Trimming took 5 bases from V and 0 from J; bases not matched to a gene: 5. The DNA for the CDR3 is TGTGCCAGCAGCACAGGGACAGGGAACTCTGGGGCCAACGTCCTGACTTTC. Protein sequence: CASSTGTGNSGANVLTF.